The 8 T cell receptor beta chains presented below share a single source sample, sequenced in a study of shared clonotypes between healthy human individuals. The repertoire was sequenced with immunoSEQ multiplex PCR; TCRdb's copy has only in-frame clones and lacks some. The sample consists of approximately 1,500,000 clones, roughly 98% of them appearing once. The sample comprised naive CD4+ T cells sorted from blood. Subset described: CD45RA+ positively selected. The receptors come from a man aged 30 to 39 in good health.

J is TRBJ2-1 and V is TRBV7-9; weak D call: TRBD2 (6 bases). V gave up 2 bases and J gave up 10 bases, with 18 bases separating them. CDR1 and CDR2 from the germline V gene are SEHNR and FQNEAQ (reference sequence). This CDR3 spans 15 amino acids. This chain's CDR3 is CASSLRSHNSGEQFF. CDR3 coding DNA: TGTGCCAGCAGCTTAAGGTCCCATAATAGCGGAGAGCAGTTCTTC.

This chain uses TRBV6-5 with TRBJ1-4; D perhaps matches TRBD1 (5 bases). CDR1 and CDR2 from the germline V gene are MNHEY and SVGAGI. V was pared by 6 bases and J by 1 base, with 12 bases between. The CDR3 covers 15 residues. The CDR3 DNA follows: TGTGCCAGCAGGGGCCGGGGGGGAACTAATGAAAAACTGTTTTTT. Its protein is CASRGRGGTNEKLFF.

The rearrangement uses TRBV19 and TRBJ1-5, with D uncertain. CDR1 LNHDA and CDR2 SQIVND come from the germline V gene (reference sequence). The CDR3 sequence is 14 residues long. Trimming removed 6 bases at V and 6 bases at J, with 15 bases between. CDR3 residues: CASSLLGSGQPQHF. In DNA, the CDR3 is TGTGCCAGTAGCCTTTTAGGGTCAGGTCAGCCCCAGCATTTT.

The chain uses TRBV2 and TRBJ2-7, with a tentative D call TRBD2 (5 bases). This CDR3 region has 15 residues. Trimming shortened V by 5 bases and J by 2 bases, and 16 bases separated the two germline ends. Germline V gene lookup returns CDR1 SNHLY and CDR2 FYNNEI. The CDR3 region has the DNA TGTGCCAGCAGTTCTGTGTCGGGGAAAACCTACGAGCAGTACTTC. This translates into CASSSVSGKTYEQYF.

On this clone: The junction does not match germline at one end; this may be a read error. The chain couples TRBV4-1 to TRBJ1-5; weak D call: TRBD1 (5 bases). Per germline, CDR1 MGHRA and CDR2 YSYEKL. The CDR3 has 17 amino acids. Here the CDR3 DNA reads TGCGCCAGCAGCCAAGATCCGGGGCAAGACAACGCTCAGTCCCAGCATTTT. This encodes CASSQDPGQDNAQSQHF.

The rearrangement uses TRBV28 and TRBJ2-7, with D perhaps TRBD2 (6 bases). The CDR3 has 17 residues. Germline V lookup: CDR1 MDHEN, CDR2 SYDVKM. V shed 4 bases and J shed 1 base, with 20 bases lying between them. The CDR3 spells CASSSKTSGSGSYEQYF. As DNA, the CDR3 is TGTGCCAGCAGTTCAAAAACTTCGGGAAGCGGGTCCTACGAGCAGTACTTC.

The CDR3 DNA reads TGTGCCAGCAGCCCTCACACTTACTCCTACAATGAGCAGTTCTTC. Protein product: CASSPHTYSYNEQFF. This chain uses TRBV7-9 with TRBJ2-1; D is unclear. CDR3 length: 15 residues. The ends were cut back, 5 bases at V and 0 bases at J, with 11 bases in the middle. CDR1 is SEHNR and CDR2 is FQNEAQ in the germline V gene (reference sequence).

The chain uses TRBV28 and TRBJ1-4, with D possibly being TRBD1 (6 bases). Trimming took off 4 bases at V and 4 bases at J, with 16 bases between the two ends. The CDR3 totals 16 residues. Per germline, CDR1 MDHEN and CDR2 SYDVKM. CDR3 coding DNA: TGTGCCAGCAGTTCCTCTTGGACAGCCGATAATGAAAAACTGTTTTTT. Its protein product is CASSSSWTADNEKLFF.